This T cell receptor beta chain was sequenced for a study of OX40 agonist ivuxolimab in advanced cancers. Libraries were prepared by immunoSEQ multiplex PCR; TCRdb keeps only in-frame clonotypes and omits some of them. The sample lists tens of thousands of clones, 83% seen once, with 3.4% in the top ten. The clonotype comes from an adult with an advanced solid tumor such as melanoma, head and neck, liver or kidney cancer. The material sequenced was CD4+ or CD8+ T cells sorted from blood, taken in a trial of the OX40 agonist ivuxolimab.

The CDR3 region is CASSISTGEQFF. The DNA for the CDR3 is TGTGCCAGTAGTATCTCCACCGGCGAGCAGTTCTTC. The rearrangement links TRBV19 to TRBJ2-1, with D unclear. Trimming removed 3 bases at V and 10 bases at J, with 10 bases between. CDR3 length: 12 residues. Germline loops: CDR1 LNHDA, CDR2 SQIVND (reference sequence).